The source of this T cell receptor beta chain is a study of glioma-infiltrating T cells. Using RNA template, CDR3s of TCR alpha and beta were amplified with iRepertoire arm-PCR. Input was about 100-450 ng of tissue mRNA or PBMC total RNA. TCRdb processed the multiplex PCR reads anew with MiXCR; each CDR3 protein has one entry. The sample consists of roughly 120,000 distinct CDR3 sequences, roughly 25% of them appearing once. Germline V gene lookup returns CDR1 DFQATT and CDR2 SNEGSKA (reference sequence). V lost 5 bases to trimming and J lost 1 base, with 9 bases between them. This CDR3 region has 12 residues. As regards this clonotype: This CDR3 is missing its conserved last phenylalanine or tryptophan, likely due to a read error.

The TCR originated in a human donor with low-grade glioma or glioblastoma, undergoing nonglioma brain surgery, or in good health (not recorded which). The J gene is TRBJ2-7, the V gene TRBV20-1, with a weak D call TRBD2 (6 bases). The sequenced sample was glioma tissue, nonneoplastic brain tissue, or PBMCs (not recorded which). This CDR3 is CSAPTSSYEQYL. CDR3 coding DNA: TGCAGTGCTCCGACTAGTTCCTACGAGCAGTACCTC.